The source of this T cell receptor beta chain is a study of T cell responses to AZD1222 COVID-19 vaccine listed by TCRdb under 2021. General notes on the study: AZD1222 recipients given second doses at about 4 weeks or at about 12 weeks were pooled, since spike-specific TCR depth and breadth were not found to differ between the two schedules. TCR sequencing was performed for roughly 250 trial participants, of whom about 200 were given two doses of AZD1222 and approximately 25 were given two doses of MenACWY control vaccine. Enrollment into the trials was organized by age into subgroups of 18-55, 56-69 and 70-plus years, and those subgroups contained roughly 150, 30 and 60 TCR-sequenced participants, respectively. Beyond this particular receptor, the publication reports: Participants were mostly white British, with more females than males. The authors suggested clonal diversity may have been underestimated. Nearly half of unique spike-specific TCRs reportedly recognized epitopes outside regions mutated in the B.1.351 and B.1.1.7 variants. In the small 56-69-year group, the increase in depth fell short of significance, most likely because of low power. Because no samples from the day 14 peak response were available, repertoires could be characterized only after the peak T cell response. Spike-specific TCR breadth and depth rose significantly after two AZD1222 doses compared with day 0 and with MenACWY recipients. Only five or six AZD1222 recipients were SARS-CoV-2 seropositive at baseline, limiting conclusions about previously exposed vaccinees. The whole spike protein was spanned by vaccine-associated CD4 TCRs, and dominant responses were seen in regions 160-218 and 743-854.

The CDR3 regions of human TCRbeta chains were analyzed by immunosequencing. Concerning the study's data processing: TCRs in the repertoires were matched against a reference library of SARS-CoV-2-specific TCRs that had been generated with the MIRA antigen-specificity platform. Breadth was defined as the fraction of unique TCRs that were SARS-CoV-2-associated, and depth was defined as the fraction of total T cells that were SARS-CoV-2-associated. Using the MIRA data, each spike-specific TCR was mapped to the spike region that the TCR reacts to and placed in a CD4 or CD8 class. Log10-transformed breadth and depth values were compared by one-way ANOVA with Sidak's multiple comparisons tests. This is the immuneACCESS table as TCRdb keeps it, with only in-frame sequences that have V and J called. A part of the clones is gone; compared with another copy, unresolved V genes explain less than half, and the rest is unexplained. V and J calls and clone size are as listed in that table; D and trimming were resolved from the DNA. Here the sample has some 130,000 clones; under 90% occur a single time. The top ten constitute 20% to 25% of the sample.

The CDR3 measures 14 amino acids from cysteine to phenylalanine. The DNA shown is the 42-base CDR3, in frame from base 1. CDR1 and CDR2 are read off the germline V gene (reference sequence) as LNHDA and SQIVND. Here V drops 5 bases and J drops 2 bases, and the junction holds 3 bases not matched to any gene. A remark on this clone: Its target antigen remains unknown. Nothing much larger sits one base from this clone, and base qualities are not available.

The sample's time point label, decoded: baseline before first vaccination. The vaccinee samples were drawn from two UK trials, COV001 and COV002, one of which was a single-blind randomized controlled phase 2/3 trial testing AZD1222 (ChAdOx1 nCoV-19) in healthy adults. For TCRbeta chain sequencing, PBMC samples from trial participants were taken at day 0 and at day 28 after the second dose. In this chain, TRBV19 is recombined with TRBJ1-3, and 7 junctional nucleotides match TRBD1. The specimen was peripheral blood, collected on day 0 of AZD1222 vaccination. The sequence came from an adult in good health. This receptor has the CDR3 CASSLDRAGNTIYF. The DNA reads as follows: TGTGCCAGTAGTCTCGACAGGGCTGGAAACACCATATATTTT.